These T cell receptor beta chains were read from a single sample in a study of beta chain features in type 1 diabetes. Measured with immunoSEQ multiplex PCR; TCRdb has only the in-frame clones, and not every one. The profile shows some 640,000 clones, about 14% of them singletons. The sample was naive CD4+ T cells from blood. The receptors come from a man between 18 and 35 years old with type 1 diabetes. CDR3s include the opening cysteine and the closing phenylalanine or tryptophan. D genes are given only for firm matches. Not all rows give a size; the values are once, few, many and, for expanded clones, a class.

v_call	clone_size	cdr3_length	j_call	d_call	cdr3_aa	cdr3_nt
TRBV27	NA	16	TRBJ1-5	NA	CASSIDWRTRYQPQHF	TGTGCCAGCAGCATCGACTGGCGGACAAGGTATCAGCCCCAGCATTTT
TRBV9	NA	15	TRBJ2-1	NA	CASSVRAESYNEQFF	TGTGCCAGCAGCGTGAGGGCAGAGAGCTACAATGAGCAGTTCTTC
TRBV15	NA	15	TRBJ2-1	TRBD1	CATSTMTGSYNEQFF	TGTGCCACCAGCACCATGACAGGGAGCTACAATGAGCAGTTCTTC
TRBV25-1	few	16	TRBJ1-2	NA	CASSDPGMGSNYGYTF	TGTGCCAGCAGTGATCCCGGTATGGGTTCTAACTATGGCTACACCTTC
TRBV5-1	few	17	TRBJ2-6	NA	CASSLEFIGSGANVLTF	TGCGCCAGCAGCTTGGAGTTTATAGGGTCTGGGGCCAACGTCCTGACTTTC
TRBV19	NA	15	TRBJ2-1	NA	CASSIVGDSYNEQFF	TGTGCCAGTAGTATAGTTGGGGACTCCTACAATGAGCAGTTCTTC
TRBV5-1	NA	14	TRBJ2-7	NA	CASSPRVDFNEQYF	TGCGCCAGCAGCCCCCGGGTAGACTTCAACGAGCAGTACTTC
TRBV7-9	few	14	TRBJ2-1	TRBD2	CASIVAGGGNEQFF	TGTGCCAGCATAGTAGCGGGAGGGGGCAATGAGCAGTTCTTC
TRBV4-2	NA	15	TRBJ2-3	TRBD1	CASSQAGTGTDTQYF	TGTGCCAGCAGCCAAGCCGGGACAGGCACAGATACGCAGTATTTT
TRBV2	few	13	TRBJ1-2	NA	CASIGDRSYGYTF	TGTGCCAGCATTGGAGACAGATCCTATGGCTACACCTTC
TRBV4-3	few	15	TRBJ1-5	NA	CASSQGSGAIQPQHF	TGCGCCAGCAGCCAAGGGTCCGGGGCTATTCAGCCCCAGCATTTT
TRBV6-4	NA	14	TRBJ1-6	NA	CASSVSWGNSPLHF	TGTGCCAGCAGCGTGTCCTGGGGGAATTCACCCCTCCACTTT
TRBV2	few	13	TRBJ2-7	NA	CASSRDSLYEQYF	TGTGCCAGCAGTCGGGACTCTCTCTACGAGCAGTACTTC
TRBV7-2	few	15	TRBJ1-5	NA	CASSLGHRVHQPQHF	TGTGCCAGCAGCTTAGGCCACCGCGTGCATCAGCCCCAGCATTTT
TRBV19	few	15	TRBJ2-7	TRBD1	CASSIVGTDSYEQYF	TGTGCCAGTAGTATCGTAGGGACAGACTCCTACGAGCAGTACTTC
TRBV10-3	NA	15	TRBJ2-2	TRBD1	CASNLGQGDTGELFF	TGTGCCAGCAACCTCGGACAGGGGGACACCGGGGAGCTGTTTTTT
TRBV29-1	NA	12	TRBJ1-4	NA	CSVLAGSEKLFF	TGCAGCGTCCTCGCCGGGAGCGAAAAACTGTTTTTT
TRBV7-2	few	15	TRBJ2-7	TRBD2	CASSLGAGGQYEQYF	TGTGCCAGCAGCTTAGGCGCGGGGGGCCAATACGAGCAGTACTTC
TRBV4-1	few	17	TRBJ2-7	NA	CASSQDHRSGLTYEQYF	TGCGCCAGCAGCCAAGATCATAGGAGCGGACTGACATACGAGCAGTACTTC
TRBV30	NA	14	TRBJ1-1	TRBD1	CAWSVSRGRTEAFF	TGTGCCTGGAGTGTAAGCAGGGGGCGGACTGAAGCTTTCTTT
TRBV27	NA	14	TRBJ1-2	NA	CASSLNAETYGYTF	TGTGCCAGCAGTTTAAATGCGGAAACCTATGGCTACACCTTC
TRBV2	NA	14	TRBJ2-5	TRBD2	CASSYTSGQETQYF	TGTGCCAGCAGTTATACTAGCGGCCAAGAGACCCAGTACTTC
TRBV9	NA	15	TRBJ1-3	NA	CASSVAASYGNTIYF	TGTGCCAGCAGCGTAGCCGCCAGCTACGGAAACACCATATATTTT
TRBV7-9	few	13	TRBJ1-2	NA	CASSSRDIYGYTF	TGTGCCAGCAGCTCTCGGGACATCTATGGCTACACCTTC
TRBV5-1	NA	16	TRBJ2-2	NA	CASSLVAGLNTGELFF	TGCGCCAGCAGCTTGGTTGCGGGACTGAACACCGGGGAGCTGTTTTTT
TRBV30	few	14	TRBJ2-1	TRBD2	CAWGLAERYNEQFF	TGTGCCTGGGGACTAGCGGAACGCTACAATGAGCAGTTCTTC
TRBV7-7	once	13	TRBJ1-1	NA	CASSLGINTEAFF	TGTGCTAGCAGCTTAGGGATAAACACTGAAGCTTTCTTT
TRBV29-1	NA	13	TRBJ1-6	TRBD1	CSVGQGLGSPLHF	TGCAGCGTTGGACAGGGTTTAGGTTCACCCCTCCACTTT
TRBV6-6	few	15	TRBJ1-4	TRBD1	CASSDRTGTNEKLFF	TGTGCCAGCAGCGACCGGACAGGGACTAATGAAAAACTGTTTTTT
TRBV18	few	15	TRBJ1-2	NA	CASSPRTGSNYGYTF	TGTGCCAGCTCACCACGTACAGGAAGTAACTATGGCTACACCTTC
TRBV7-2	NA	16	TRBJ2-7	TRBD2	CASSLIGSGAAYEQYF	TGTGCCAGCAGCTTAATCGGGAGCGGGGCAGCCTACGAGCAGTACTTC
TRBV30	few	14	TRBJ1-2	NA	CAWTRLGGGDGYTF	TGTGCCTGGACGAGACTAGGGGGAGGCGATGGCTACACCTTC
TRBV10-3	few	14	TRBJ2-7	TRBD1	CAISEPDRGDEQYF	TGTGCCATCAGTGAGCCGGACAGGGGGGACGAGCAGTACTTC
TRBV4-2	few	15	TRBJ2-2	TRBD1	CASSQGDRSTGELFF	TGTGCCAGCAGCCAAGGGGACAGAAGCACCGGGGAGCTGTTTTTT
TRBV19	few	15	TRBJ2-7	TRBD1	CASSHHPRGPSGWYF	TGTGCCAGTAGTCATCATCCAAGGGGGCCGTCAGGCTGGTACTTC
TRBV2	NA	15	TRBJ2-1	TRBD2	CASQGTSGTYNEQFF	TGTGCCAGCCAAGGGACTAGCGGGACCTACAATGAGCAGTTCTTC
TRBV5-6	NA	12	TRBJ2-3	NA	CASSFQENTQYF	TGTGCCAGCAGCTTTCAGGAGAATACGCAGTATTTT
TRBV7-3	NA	14	TRBJ2-3	NA	CASSLSSVSDTQYF	TGTGCCAGCAGCTTAAGCTCGGTGTCAGATACGCAGTATTTT
TRBV5-6	NA	16	TRBJ1-4	NA	CASSPSRQAANEKLFF	TGTGCCAGCAGCCCTTCCCGACAGGCCGCTAATGAAAAACTGTTTTTT
TRBV6-6	NA	15	TRBJ2-1	TRBD2	CASTDSGRLYNEQFF	TGTGCCAGCACCGATAGCGGGAGGCTCTACAATGAGCAGTTCTTC
TRBV30	few	14	TRBJ1-2	TRBD1	CAWTGETGVFGYTF	TGTGCCTGGACGGGTGAAACAGGGGTTTTTGGCTACACCTTC
TRBV30	few	13	TRBJ2-7	NA	CAWSVVVRTGQYF	TGTGCCTGGAGTGTGGTAGTCCGAACCGGGCAGTACTTC
TRBV4-1	NA	14	TRBJ2-7	NA	CASSQEPQSYEQYF	TGCGCCAGCAGCCAAGAACCCCAATCCTACGAGCAGTACTTC
TRBV30	NA	12	TRBJ2-5	NA	CAWSMTEETQYF	TGTGCCTGGAGTATGACGGAGGAGACCCAGTACTTC
TRBV5-4	few	15	TRBJ1-3	NA	CASSLGVSSGNTIYF	TGTGCCAGCAGCTTGGGGGTGTCCTCTGGAAACACCATATATTTT
TRBV10-3	NA	13	TRBJ2-7	TRBD1	CAISGTGAYEQYF	TGTGCCATCAGCGGGACAGGGGCCTACGAGCAGTACTTC
TRBV5-1	NA	13	TRBJ2-7	NA	CASRQSGSQEQYF	TGCGCCAGCAGACAATCAGGGTCCCAAGAGCAGTACTTC
TRBV9	NA	16	TRBJ2-3	NA	CASSVSGTSSTDTQYF	TGTGCCAGCAGCGTTTCCGGGACTTCGAGCACAGATACGCAGTATTTT
TRBV28	few	14	TRBJ1-1	NA	CASSFSGRGTEAFF	TGTGCCAGCAGTTTCTCGGGGCGGGGCACTGAAGCTTTCTTT
TRBV5-1	NA	15	TRBJ2-1	NA	CASSRLAQPGNEQFF	TGCGCCAGTTCCCGGCTAGCACAGCCAGGGAATGAGCAGTTCTTC
TRBV9	NA	13	TRBJ1-1	NA	CASSVDLGTEAFF	TGTGCCAGCAGCGTCGACCTGGGCACTGAAGCTTTCTTT
TRBV5-1	few	14	TRBJ2-7	TRBD1	CASQVGTGGHEQYF	TGCGCCTCGCAGGTCGGGACAGGGGGCCACGAGCAGTACTTC
TRBV19	few	16	TRBJ2-7	TRBD2	CASSVHGTSGTYEQYF	TGTGCCAGTAGTGTTCACGGGACTAGCGGTACCTACGAGCAGTACTTC